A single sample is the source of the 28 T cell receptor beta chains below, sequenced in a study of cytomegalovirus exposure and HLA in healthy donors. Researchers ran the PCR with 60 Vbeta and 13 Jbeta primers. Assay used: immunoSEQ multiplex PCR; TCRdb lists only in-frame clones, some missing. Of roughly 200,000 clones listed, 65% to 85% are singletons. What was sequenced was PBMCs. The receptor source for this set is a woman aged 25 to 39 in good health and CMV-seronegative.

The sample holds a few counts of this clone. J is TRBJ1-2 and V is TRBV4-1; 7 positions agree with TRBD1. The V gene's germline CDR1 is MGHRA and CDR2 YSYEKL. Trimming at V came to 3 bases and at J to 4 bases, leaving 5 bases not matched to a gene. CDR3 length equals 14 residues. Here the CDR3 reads CASSHLGQAYGYTF. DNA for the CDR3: TGCGCCAGCAGCCACCTCGGACAGGCCTATGGCTACACCTTC.

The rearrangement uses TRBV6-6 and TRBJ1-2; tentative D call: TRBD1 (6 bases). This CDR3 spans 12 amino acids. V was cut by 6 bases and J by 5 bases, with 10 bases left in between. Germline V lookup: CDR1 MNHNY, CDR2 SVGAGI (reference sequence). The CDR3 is CASRRGGYGYTF. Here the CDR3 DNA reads TGTGCCAGCAGGAGGGGGGGTTATGGCTACACCTTC.

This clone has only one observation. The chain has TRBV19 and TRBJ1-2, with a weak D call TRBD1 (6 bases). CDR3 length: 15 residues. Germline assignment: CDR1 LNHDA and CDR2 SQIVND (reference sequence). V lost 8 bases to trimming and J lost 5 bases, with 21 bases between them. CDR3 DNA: TGTGCCAGTTCCAATCCCAGGGGCGAGAGATATGGCTACACCTTC. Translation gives CASSNPRGERYGYTF.

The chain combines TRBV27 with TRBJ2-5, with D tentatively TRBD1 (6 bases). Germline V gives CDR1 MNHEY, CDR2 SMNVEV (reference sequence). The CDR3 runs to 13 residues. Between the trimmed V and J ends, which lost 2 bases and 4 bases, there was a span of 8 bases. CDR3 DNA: TGTGCCAGCAGTTTACAGGGGAGAGAGACCCAGTACTTC. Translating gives CASSLQGRETQYF.

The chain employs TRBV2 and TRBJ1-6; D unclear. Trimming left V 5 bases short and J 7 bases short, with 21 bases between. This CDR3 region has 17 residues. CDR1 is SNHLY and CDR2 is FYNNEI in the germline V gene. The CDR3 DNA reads TGTGCCAGCAGTCCTGGACGGACCGTGGGAGTAAATTCACCCCTCCACTTT. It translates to CASSPGRTVGVNSPLHF.

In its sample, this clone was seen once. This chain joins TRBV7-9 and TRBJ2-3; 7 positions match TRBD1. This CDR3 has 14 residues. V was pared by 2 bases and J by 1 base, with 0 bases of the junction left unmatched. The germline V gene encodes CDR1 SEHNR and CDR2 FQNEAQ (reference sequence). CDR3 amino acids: CASSLTGGTDTQYF. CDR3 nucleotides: TGTGCCAGCAGCTTAACAGGGGGCACAGATACGCAGTATTTT.

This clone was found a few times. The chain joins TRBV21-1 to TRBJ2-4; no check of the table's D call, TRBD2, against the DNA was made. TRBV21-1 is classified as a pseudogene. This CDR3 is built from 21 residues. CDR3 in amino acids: CASSLRIGTSGRNGTKNIQYF. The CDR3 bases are TGTGCCAGCAGTCTACGGATCGGGACTAGCGGGAGGAATGGAACCAAAAACATTCAGTACTTC.

CDR3 protein: CASSERGRTQYF. CDR3 in DNA: TGTGCCAGCAGTGAAAGGGGGCGTACGCAGTATTTT. The chain is built from TRBV2 and TRBJ2-3; 7 bases fit TRBD1. Germline CDR1 and CDR2: SNHLY and FYNNEI. The CDR3 sequence is 12 residues long. After removal of 2 bases from V and 8 bases from J, the junction contained 1 base not matched to a gene.

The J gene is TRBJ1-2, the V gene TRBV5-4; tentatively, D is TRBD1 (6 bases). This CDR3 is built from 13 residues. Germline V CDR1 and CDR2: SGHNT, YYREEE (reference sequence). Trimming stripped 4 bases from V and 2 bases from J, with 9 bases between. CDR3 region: CASSPDRNYGYTF. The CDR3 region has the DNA TGTGCCAGCAGCCCGGACAGAAACTATGGCTACACCTTC.

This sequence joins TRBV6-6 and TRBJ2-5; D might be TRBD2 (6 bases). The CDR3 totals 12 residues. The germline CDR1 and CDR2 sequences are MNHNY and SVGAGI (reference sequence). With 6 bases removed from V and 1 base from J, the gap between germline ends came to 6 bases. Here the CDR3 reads CASRGLQETQYF. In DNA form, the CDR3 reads TGTGCCAGCAGGGGACTCCAAGAGACCCAGTACTTC.

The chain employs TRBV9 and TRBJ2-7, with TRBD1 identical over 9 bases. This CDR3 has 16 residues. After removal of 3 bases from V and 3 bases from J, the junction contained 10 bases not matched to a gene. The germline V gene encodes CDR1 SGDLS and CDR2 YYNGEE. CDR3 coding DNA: TGTGCCAGCAGCGCCGGACAGGGGTCCGTGGTCTACGAGCAGTACTTC. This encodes CASSAGQGSVVYEQYF.

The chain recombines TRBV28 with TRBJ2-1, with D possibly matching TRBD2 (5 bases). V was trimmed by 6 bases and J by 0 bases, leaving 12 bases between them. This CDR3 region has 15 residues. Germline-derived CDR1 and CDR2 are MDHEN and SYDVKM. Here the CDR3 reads CASSLAPSSYNEQFF. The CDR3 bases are TGTGCCAGCAGCTTAGCGCCGAGCTCCTACAATGAGCAGTTCTTC.

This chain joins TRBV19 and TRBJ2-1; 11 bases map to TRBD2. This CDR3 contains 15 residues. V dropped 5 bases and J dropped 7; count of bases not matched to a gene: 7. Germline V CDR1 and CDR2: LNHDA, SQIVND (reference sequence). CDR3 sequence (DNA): TGTGCCAGTAGTTTTCGAACTAGCGGGGGTAATGAGCAGTTCTTC. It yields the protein CASSFRTSGGNEQFF.

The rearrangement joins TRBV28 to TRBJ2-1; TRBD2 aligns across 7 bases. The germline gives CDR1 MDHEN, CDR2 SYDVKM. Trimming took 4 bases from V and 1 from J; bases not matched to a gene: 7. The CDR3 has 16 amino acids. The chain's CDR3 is CASSSSGRGSYNEQFF. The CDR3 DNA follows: TGTGCCAGCAGTTCCTCAGGGCGGGGGTCCTACAATGAGCAGTTCTTC.

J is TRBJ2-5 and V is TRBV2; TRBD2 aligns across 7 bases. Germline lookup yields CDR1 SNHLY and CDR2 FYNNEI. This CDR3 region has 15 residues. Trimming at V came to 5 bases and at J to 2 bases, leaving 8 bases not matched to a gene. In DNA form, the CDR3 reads TGTGCCAGCAGTCCAGCGGGGCCCCCTCAAGAGACCCAGTACTTC. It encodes CASSPAGPPQETQYF.

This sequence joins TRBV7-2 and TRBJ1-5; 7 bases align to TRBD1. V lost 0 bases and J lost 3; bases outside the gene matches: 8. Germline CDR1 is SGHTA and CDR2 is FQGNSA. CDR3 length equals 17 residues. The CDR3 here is CASSLAFRDRPNQPQHF. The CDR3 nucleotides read TGTGCCAGCAGCTTAGCGTTTCGGGACAGACCCAATCAGCCCCAGCATTTT.

CDR3 in DNA: TGTGCCTGGAGTGGGGACCTTCGGGGGGATCAGCCCCAGCATTTT. This sequence encodes CAWSGDLRGDQPQHF. The chain uses TRBV30 and TRBJ1-5; possible D gene TRBD1, 5 bases. This CDR3 contains 15 residues. Trimming cost V 1 base and J 5 bases, with 15 bases left between them. The germline gives CDR1 GTSNPN, CDR2 SVGIG (reference sequence). Based on the CDR3 plus reference TRBV30 and TRBJ1-5, the full variable domain is SQTIHQWPATLVQPVGSPLSLECTVEGTSNPNLYWYRQAAGRGLQLLFYSVGIGQISSEVPQNLSASRPQDRQFILSSKKLLLSDSGFYLCAWSGDLRGDQPQHFGDGTRLSIL.

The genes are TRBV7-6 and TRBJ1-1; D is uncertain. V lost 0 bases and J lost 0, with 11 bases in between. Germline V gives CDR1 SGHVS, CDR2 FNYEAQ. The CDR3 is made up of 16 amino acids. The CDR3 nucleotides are TGTGCCAGCAGCTTAGCGTCGACGGACTTGAACACTGAAGCTTTCTTT. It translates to CASSLASTDLNTEAFF.

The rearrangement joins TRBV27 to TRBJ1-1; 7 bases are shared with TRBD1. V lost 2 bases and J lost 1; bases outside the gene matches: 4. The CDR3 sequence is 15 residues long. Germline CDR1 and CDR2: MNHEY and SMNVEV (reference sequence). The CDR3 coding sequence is TGTGCCAGCAGTTTAGGACAGGCGACGAACACTGAAGCTTTCTTT. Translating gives CASSLGQATNTEAFF.

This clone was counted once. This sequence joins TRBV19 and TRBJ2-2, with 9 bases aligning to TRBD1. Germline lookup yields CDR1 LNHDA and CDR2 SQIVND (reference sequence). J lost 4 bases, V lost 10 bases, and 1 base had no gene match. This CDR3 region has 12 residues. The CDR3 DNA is TGTGCCAAGACAGGGGGCACCGGGGAGCTGTTTTTT. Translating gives CAKTGGTGELFF.

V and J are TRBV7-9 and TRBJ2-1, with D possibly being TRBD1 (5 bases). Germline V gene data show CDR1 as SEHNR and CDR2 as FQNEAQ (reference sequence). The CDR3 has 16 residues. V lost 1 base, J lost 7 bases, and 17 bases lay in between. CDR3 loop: CASSLDKGMRWNEQFF. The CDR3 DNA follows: TGTGCCAGCAGCTTAGATAAGGGGATGCGATGGAATGAGCAGTTCTTC.

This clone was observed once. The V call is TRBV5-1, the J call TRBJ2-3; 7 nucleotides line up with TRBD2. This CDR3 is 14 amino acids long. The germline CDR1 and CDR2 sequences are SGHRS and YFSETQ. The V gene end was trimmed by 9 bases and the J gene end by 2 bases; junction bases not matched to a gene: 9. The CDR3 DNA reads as TGCGCCACCGGCCGCGGGAGTAACACAGATACGCAGTATTTT. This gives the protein CATGRGSNTDTQYF.

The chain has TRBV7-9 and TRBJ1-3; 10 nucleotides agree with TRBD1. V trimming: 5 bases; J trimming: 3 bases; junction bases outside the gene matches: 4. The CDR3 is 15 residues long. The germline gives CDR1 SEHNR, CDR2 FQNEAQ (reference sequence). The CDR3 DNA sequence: TGTGCCAGCAGCCTGGGGACAGGGGTTGGAAACACCATATATTTT. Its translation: CASSLGTGVGNTIYF.

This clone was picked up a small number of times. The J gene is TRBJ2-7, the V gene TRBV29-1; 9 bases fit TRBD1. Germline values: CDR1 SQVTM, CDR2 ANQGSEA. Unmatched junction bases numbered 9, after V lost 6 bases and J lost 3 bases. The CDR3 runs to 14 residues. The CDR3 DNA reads TGCAGCGTAGCGGGACAGGGAGACTTCTACGAGCAGTACTTC. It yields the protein CSVAGQGDFYEQYF.

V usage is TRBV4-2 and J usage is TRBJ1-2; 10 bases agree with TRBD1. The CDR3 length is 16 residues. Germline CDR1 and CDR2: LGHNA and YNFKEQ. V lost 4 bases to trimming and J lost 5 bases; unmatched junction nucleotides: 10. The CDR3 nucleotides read TGTGCCAGCAGCCTCGCAGGGACAGGGGCGGGGTATGGCTACACCTTC. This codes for CASSLAGTGAGYGYTF.

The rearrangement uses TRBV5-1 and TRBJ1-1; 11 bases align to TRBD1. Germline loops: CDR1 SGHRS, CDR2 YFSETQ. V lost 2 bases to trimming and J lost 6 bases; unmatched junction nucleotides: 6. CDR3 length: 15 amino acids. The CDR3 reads CASSLLRDRGSEAFF. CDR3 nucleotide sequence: TGCGCCAGCAGCTTACTTCGGGACAGGGGGTCTGAAGCTTTCTTT. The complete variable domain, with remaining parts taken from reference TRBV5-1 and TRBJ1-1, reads KAGVTQTPRYLIKTRGQQVTLSCSPISGHRSVSWYQQTPGQGLQFLFEYFSETQRNKGNFPGRFSGRQFSNSRSEMNVSTLELGDSALYLCASSLLRDRGSEAFFGQGTRLTVV.

The CDR3, as DNA: TGTGCCAGCAGCTTATTTCTAGCGGCCTACAATGAGCAGTTCTTC. Translating it yields CASSLFLAAYNEQFF. V gene TRBV7-8 combines with J gene TRBJ2-1; the match to TRBD2 covers 7 bases. Looked up from germline, CDR1 is SGHVS and CDR2 is FQNEAQ. V lost 2 bases, J lost 2 bases, and 3 bases stayed unmatched. The CDR3 runs 15 residues.

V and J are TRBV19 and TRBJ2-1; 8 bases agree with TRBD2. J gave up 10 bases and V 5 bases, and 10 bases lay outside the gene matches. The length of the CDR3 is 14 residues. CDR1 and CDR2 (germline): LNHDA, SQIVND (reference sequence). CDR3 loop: CASSPWTSIREQFF. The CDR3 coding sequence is TGTGCCAGTAGTCCATGGACTAGCATCAGGGAGCAGTTCTTC.